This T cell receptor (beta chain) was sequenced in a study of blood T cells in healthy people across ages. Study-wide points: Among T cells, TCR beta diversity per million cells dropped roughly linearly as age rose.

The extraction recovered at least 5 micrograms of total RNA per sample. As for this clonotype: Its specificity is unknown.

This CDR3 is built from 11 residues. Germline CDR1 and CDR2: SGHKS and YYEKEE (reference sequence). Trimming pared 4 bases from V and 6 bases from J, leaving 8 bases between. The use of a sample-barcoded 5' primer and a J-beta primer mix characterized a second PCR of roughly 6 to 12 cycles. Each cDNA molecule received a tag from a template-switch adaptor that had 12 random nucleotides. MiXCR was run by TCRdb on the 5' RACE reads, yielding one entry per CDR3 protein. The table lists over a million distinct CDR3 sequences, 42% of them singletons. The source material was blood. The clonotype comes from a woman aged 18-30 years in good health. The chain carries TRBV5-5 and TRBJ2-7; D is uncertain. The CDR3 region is CASSATVEQYF. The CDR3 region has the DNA TGTGCCAGCAGCGCTACAGTCGAGCAGTACTTC.